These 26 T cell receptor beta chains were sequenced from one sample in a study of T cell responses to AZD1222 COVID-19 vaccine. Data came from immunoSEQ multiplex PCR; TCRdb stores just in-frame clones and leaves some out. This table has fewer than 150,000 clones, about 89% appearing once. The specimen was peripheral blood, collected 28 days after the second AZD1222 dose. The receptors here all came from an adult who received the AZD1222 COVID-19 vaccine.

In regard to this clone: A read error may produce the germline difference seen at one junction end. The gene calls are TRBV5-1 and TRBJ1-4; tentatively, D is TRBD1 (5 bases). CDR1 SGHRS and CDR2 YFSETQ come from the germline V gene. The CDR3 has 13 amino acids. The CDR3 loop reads CASRLGVGEKLFF. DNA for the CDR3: TGCGCCAGCCGCTTGGGGGTGGGAGAAAAACTGTTTTTT.

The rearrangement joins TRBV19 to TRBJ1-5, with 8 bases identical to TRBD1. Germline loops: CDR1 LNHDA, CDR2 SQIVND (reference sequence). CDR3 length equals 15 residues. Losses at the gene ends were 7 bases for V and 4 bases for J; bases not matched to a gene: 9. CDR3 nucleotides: TGTGCCAGTACCAGGGGGCAGGGGTTTAATCAGCCCCAGCATTTT. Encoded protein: CASTRGQGFNQPQHF.

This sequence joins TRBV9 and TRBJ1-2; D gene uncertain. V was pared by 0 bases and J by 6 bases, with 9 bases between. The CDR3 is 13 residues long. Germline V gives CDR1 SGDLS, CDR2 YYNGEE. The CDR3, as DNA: TGTGCCAGCAGCGTAGGAGGGCTGGATGGCTACACCTTC. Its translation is CASSVGGLDGYTF.

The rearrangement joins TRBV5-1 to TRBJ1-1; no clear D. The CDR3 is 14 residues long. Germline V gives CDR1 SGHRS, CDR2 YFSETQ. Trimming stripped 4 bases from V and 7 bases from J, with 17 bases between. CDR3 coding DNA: TGCGCCAGCAGCCCATGGGAGATTCTAAGTGAAGCTTTCTTT. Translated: CASSPWEILSEAFF.

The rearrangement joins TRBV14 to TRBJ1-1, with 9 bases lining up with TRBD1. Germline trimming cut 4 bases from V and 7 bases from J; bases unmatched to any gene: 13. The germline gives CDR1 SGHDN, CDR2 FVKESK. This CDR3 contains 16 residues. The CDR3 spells CASSPLPGQGEGEAFF. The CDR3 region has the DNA TGTGCCAGCAGCCCCCTACCGGGACAGGGTGAGGGTGAAGCTTTCTTT.

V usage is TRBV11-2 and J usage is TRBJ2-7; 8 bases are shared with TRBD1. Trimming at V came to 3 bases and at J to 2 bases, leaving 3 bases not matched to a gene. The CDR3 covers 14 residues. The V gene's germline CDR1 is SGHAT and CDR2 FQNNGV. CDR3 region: CASSLGTGTYEQYF. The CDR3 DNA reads TGTGCCAGCAGCTTGGGGACAGGTACCTACGAGCAGTACTTC.

The CDR3 loop is CASNRGITDTQYF. The CDR3 region has the DNA TGTGCCAGCAACAGGGGGATCACAGATACGCAGTATTTT. The V gene is TRBV11-3, the J gene TRBJ2-3, with 8 bases matching TRBD1. The CDR3 covers 13 residues. Trimming cost V 7 bases and J 2 bases; bases outside gene matches: 2. The germline CDR1 and CDR2 sequences are SGHNT and YENEEA.

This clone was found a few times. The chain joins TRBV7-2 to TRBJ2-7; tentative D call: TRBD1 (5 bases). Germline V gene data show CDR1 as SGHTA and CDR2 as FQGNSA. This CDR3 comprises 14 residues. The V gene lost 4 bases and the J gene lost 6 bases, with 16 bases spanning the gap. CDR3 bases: TGTGCCAGCAGCTCCAAAGGGGTCTCCAGCGAGCAGTACTTC. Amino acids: CASSSKGVSSEQYF.

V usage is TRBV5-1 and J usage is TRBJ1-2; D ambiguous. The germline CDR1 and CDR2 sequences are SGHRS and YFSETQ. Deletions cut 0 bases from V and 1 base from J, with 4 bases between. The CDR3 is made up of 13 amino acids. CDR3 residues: CASSLGVNYGYTF. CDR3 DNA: TGCGCCAGCAGCTTGGGTGTTAACTATGGCTACACCTTC.

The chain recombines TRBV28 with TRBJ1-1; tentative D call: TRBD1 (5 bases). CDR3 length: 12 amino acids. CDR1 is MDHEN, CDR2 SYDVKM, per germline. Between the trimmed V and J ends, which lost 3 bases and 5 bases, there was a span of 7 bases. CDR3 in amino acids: CASSFQGTEAFF. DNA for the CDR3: TGTGCCAGCAGTTTTCAGGGTACTGAAGCTTTCTTT.

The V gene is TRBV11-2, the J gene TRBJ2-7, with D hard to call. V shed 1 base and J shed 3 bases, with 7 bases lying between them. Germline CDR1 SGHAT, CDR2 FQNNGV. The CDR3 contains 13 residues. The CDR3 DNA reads TGTGCCAGCAGCTTAGCCCCAGTCTACGAGCAGTACTTC. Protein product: CASSLAPVYEQYF.

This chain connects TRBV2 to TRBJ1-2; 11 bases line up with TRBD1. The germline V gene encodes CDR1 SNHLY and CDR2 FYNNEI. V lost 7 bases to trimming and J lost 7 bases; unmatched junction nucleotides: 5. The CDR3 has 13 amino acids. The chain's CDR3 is CASTDRGLGGYTF. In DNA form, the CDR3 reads TGTGCCAGCACGGACAGGGGGCTAGGTGGCTACACCTTC.

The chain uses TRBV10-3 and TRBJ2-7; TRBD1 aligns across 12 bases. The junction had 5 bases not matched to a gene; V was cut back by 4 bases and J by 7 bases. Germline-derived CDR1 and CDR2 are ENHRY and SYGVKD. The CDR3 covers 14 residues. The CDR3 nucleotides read TGTGCCATCAGTGTAGGGACAGGGGGCGGTGAGCAGTACTTC. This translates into CAISVGTGGGEQYF.

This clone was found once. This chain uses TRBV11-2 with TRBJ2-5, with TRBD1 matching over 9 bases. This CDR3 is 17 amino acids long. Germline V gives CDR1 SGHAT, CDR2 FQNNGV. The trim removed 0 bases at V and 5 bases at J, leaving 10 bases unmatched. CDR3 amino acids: CASSLDRWTGVEETQYF. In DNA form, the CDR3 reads TGTGCCAGCAGCTTAGATCGGTGGACAGGGGTCGAGGAGACCCAGTACTTC. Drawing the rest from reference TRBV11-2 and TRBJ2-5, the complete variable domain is EAGVAQSPRYKIIEKRQSVAFWCNPISGHATLYWYQQILGQGPKLLIQFQNNGVVDDSQLPKDRFSAERLKGVDSTLKIQPAKLEDSAVYLCASSLDRWTGVEETQYFGPGTRLLVL.

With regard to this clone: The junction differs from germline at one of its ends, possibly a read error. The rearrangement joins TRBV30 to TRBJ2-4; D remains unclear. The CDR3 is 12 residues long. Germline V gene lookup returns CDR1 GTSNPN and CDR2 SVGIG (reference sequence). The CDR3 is CAWSVAKNIQYF. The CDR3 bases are TGTGCCTGGAGTGTTGCCAAGAACATTCAGTACTTC.

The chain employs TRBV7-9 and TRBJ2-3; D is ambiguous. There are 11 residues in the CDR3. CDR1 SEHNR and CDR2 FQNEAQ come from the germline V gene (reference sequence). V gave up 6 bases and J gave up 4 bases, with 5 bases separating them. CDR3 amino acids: CASRRPDTQYF. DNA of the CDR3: TGTGCCAGCAGAAGGCCAGATACGCAGTATTTT.

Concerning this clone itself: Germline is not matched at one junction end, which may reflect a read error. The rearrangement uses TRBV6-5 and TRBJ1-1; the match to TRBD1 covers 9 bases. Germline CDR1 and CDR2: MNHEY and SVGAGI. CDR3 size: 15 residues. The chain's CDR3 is CASSDSGQGNTEAFF. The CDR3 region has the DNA TGTGCCAGCAGTGACTCGGGACAGGGGAACACTGAAGCTTTCTTT.

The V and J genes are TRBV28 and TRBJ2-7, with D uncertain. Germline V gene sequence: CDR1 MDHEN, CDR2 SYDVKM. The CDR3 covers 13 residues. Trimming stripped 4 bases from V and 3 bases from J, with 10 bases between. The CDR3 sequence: CASSSPRVYEQYF. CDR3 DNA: TGTGCCAGCAGTTCCCCACGGGTCTACGAGCAGTACTTC.

CDR3 residues: CASSSQGYSNQPQHF. The CDR3 coding sequence is TGTGCCAGCAGTTCCCAGGGCTATAGCAATCAGCCCCAGCATTTT. The gene calls are TRBV6-5 and TRBJ1-5, with D possibly TRBD1 on 5 matching bases. CDR3 length equals 15 residues. Trimming cost V 4 bases and J 0 bases, with 10 bases left between them. Germline V gene lookup returns CDR1 MNHEY and CDR2 SVGAGI.

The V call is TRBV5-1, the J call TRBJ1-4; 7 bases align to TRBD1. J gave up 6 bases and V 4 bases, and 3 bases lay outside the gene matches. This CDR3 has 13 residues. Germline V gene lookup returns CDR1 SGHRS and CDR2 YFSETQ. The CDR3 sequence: CASSRDSDEKLFF. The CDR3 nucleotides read TGCGCCAGCAGCCGGGACAGTGATGAAAAACTGTTTTTT.

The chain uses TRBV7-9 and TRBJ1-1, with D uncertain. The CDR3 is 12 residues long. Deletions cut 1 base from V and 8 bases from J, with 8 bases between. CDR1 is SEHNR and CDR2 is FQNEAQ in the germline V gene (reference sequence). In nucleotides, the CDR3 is TGTGCCAGCAGCTTAGAGGCGGGAGAAGCTTTCTTT. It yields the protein CASSLEAGEAFF.

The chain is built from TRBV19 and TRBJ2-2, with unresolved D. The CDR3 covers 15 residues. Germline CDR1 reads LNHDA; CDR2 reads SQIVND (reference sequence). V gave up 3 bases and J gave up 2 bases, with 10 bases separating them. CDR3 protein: CASSMGRANTGELFF. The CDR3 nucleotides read TGTGCCAGTAGTATGGGAAGGGCCAACACCGGGGAGCTGTTTTTT.

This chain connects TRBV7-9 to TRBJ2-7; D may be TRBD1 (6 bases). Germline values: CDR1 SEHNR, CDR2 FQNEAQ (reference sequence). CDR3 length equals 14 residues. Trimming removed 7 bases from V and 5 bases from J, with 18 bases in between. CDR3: CASTASGARNEQYF. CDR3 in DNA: TGTGCCAGCACCGCTTCAGGGGCTCGGAACGAGCAGTACTTC.

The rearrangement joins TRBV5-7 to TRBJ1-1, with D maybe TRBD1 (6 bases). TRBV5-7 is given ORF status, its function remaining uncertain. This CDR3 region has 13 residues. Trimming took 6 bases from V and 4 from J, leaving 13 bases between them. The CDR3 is CASTTRGATEAFF. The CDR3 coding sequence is TGTGCCAGCACAACTCGGGGGGCCACTGAAGCTTTCTTT.

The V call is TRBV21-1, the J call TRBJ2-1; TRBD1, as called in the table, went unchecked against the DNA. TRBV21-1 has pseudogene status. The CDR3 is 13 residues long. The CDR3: CASSFRVDNEQFF. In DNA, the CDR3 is TGTGCCAGCAGCTTCAGGGTCGACAATGAGCAGTTCTTC.

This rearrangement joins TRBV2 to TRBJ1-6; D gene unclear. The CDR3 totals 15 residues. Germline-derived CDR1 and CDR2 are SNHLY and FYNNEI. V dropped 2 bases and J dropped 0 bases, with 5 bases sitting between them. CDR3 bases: TGTGCCAGCAGTGAAAGAAGCTCCTATAATTCACCCCTCCACTTT. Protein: CASSERSSYNSPLHF.